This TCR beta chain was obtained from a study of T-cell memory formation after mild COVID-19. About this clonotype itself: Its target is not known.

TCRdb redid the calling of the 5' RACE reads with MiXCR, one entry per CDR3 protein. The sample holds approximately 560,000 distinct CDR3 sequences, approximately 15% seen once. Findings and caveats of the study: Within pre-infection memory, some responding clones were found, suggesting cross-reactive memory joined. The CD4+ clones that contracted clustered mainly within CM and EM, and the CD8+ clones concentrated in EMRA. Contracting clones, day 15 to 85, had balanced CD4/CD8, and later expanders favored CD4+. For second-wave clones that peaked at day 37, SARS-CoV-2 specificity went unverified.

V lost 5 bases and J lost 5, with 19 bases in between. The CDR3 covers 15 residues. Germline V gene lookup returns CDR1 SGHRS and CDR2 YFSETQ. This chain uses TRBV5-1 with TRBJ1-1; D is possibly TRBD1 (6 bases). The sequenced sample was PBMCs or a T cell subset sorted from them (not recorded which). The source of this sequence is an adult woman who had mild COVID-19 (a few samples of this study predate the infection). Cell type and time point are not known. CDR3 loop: CASSWDPGAGTEAFF. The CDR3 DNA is TGCGCCAGCAGTTGGGACCCAGGGGCTGGTACTGAAGCTTTCTTT.